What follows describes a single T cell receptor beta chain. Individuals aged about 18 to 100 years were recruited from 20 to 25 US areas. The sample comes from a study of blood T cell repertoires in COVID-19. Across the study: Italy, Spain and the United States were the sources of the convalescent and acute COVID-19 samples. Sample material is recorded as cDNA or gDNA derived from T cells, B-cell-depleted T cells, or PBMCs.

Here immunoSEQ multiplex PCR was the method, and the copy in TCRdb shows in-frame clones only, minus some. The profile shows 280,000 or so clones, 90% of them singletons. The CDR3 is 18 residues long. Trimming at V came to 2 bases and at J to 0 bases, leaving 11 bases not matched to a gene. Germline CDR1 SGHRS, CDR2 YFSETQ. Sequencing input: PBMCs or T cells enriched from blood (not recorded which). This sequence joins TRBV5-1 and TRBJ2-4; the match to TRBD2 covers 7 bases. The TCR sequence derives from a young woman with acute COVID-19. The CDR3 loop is CASSFYTSAATAKNIQYF. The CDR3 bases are TGCGCCAGCAGCTTCTATACTAGCGCGGCCACAGCCAAAAACATTCAGTACTTC.